The entry below gives a single TCR beta chain sequence along with its context. Between the trimmed V and J ends, which lost 3 bases and 4 bases, there was a span of 9 bases. From germline, CDR1 is SGDLS and CDR2 YYNGEE. The CDR3 is made up of 13 amino acids. This entry is derived from a study of blood T cell repertoires in COVID-19. Assay used: immunoSEQ multiplex PCR; TCRdb lists only in-frame clones, some missing. The sample carries approximately 200,000 clones, 60% to 85% recorded once. The genes are TRBV9 and TRBJ2-3; D unresolved. The sequenced sample was peripheral blood. The clonotype was recovered from a man in his sixties with active or convalescent COVID-19. The CDR3 loop reads CASSEPGPDTQYF. The CDR3 DNA follows: TGTGCCAGCAGCGAGCCGGGTCCAGATACGCAGTATTTT.